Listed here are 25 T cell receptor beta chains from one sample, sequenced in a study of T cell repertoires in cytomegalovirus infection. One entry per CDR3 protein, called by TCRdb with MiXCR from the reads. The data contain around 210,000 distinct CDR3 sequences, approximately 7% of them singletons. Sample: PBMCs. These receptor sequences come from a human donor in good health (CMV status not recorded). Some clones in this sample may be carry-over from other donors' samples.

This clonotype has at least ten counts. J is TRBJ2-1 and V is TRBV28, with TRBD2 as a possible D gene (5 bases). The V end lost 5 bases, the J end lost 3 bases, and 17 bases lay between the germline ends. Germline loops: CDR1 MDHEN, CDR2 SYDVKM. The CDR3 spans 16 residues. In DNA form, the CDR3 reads TGTGCCAGCAGTCTCCGCGGGCCCCCGTACTACAATGAGCAGTTCTTC. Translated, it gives CASSLRGPPYYNEQFF.

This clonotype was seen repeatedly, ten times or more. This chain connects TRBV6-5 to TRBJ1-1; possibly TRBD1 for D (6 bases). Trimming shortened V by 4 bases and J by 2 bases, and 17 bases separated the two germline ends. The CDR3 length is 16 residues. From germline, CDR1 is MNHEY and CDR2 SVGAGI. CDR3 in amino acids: CASSSLSTGANTEAFF. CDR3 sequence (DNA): TGTGCCAGCAGTTCGTTATCGACAGGAGCTAACACTGAAGCTTTCTTT.

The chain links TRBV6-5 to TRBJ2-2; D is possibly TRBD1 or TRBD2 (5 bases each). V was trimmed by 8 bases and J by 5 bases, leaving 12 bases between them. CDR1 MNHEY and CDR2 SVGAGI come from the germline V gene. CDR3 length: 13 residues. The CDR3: CASFGTATGELFF. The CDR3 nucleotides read TGTGCCAGCTTTGGGACCGCAACCGGGGAGCTGTTTTTT.

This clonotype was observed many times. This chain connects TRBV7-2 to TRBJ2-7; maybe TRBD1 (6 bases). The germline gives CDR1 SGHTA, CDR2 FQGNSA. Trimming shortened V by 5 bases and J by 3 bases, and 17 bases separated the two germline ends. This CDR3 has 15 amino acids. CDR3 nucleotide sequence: TGTGCCAGCAGCCCATCGGGACAAACCTTCTACGAGCAGTACTTC. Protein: CASSPSGQTFYEQYF. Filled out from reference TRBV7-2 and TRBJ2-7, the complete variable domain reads GAGVSQSPSNKVTEKGKDVELRCDPISGHTALYWYRQSLGQGLEFLIYFQGNSAPDKSGLPSDRFSAERTGGSVSTLTIQRTQQEDSAVYLCASSPSGQTFYEQYFGPGTRLTVT.

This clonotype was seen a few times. The CDR3 sequence: CASSFRGLNTGELFF. CDR3 coding DNA: TGTGCCAGCAGTTTTCGGGGCCTAAACACCGGGGAGCTGTTTTTT. The chain links TRBV12-3 or TRBV12-4 to TRBJ2-2; either TRBD1 or TRBD2 may fit D (5 bases each). V lost 3 bases to trimming and J lost 2 bases, with 10 bases between them. This CDR3 spans 15 amino acids.

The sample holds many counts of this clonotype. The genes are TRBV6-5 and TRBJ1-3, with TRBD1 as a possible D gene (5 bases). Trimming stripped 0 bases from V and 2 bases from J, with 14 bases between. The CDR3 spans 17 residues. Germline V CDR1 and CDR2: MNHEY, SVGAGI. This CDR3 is CASSYSILGLAGNTIYF. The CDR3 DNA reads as TGTGCCAGCAGTTACTCGATACTGGGACTGGCTGGAAACACCATATATTTT.

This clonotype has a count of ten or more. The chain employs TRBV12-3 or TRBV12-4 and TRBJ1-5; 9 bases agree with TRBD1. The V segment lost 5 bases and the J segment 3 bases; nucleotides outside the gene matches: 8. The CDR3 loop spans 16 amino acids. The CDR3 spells CASSRATGGFNQPQHF. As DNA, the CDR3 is TGTGCCAGCAGTCGGGCGACAGGGGGTTTCAATCAGCCCCAGCATTTT.

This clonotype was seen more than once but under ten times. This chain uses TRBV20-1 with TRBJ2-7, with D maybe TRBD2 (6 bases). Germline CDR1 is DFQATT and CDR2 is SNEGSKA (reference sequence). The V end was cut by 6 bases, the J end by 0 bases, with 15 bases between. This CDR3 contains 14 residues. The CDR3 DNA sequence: TGCAGTGCGGGGGACTTTCGTCGCTCCTACGAGCAGTACTTC. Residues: CSAGDFRRSYEQYF.

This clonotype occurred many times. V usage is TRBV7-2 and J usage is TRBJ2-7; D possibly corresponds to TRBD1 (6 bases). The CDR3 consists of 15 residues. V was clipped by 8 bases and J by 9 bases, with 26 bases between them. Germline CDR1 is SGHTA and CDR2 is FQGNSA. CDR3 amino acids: CASRSPGTPLAGQYF. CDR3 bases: TGTGCCAGCCGCTCTCCCGGGACACCCCTGGCCGGGCAGTACTTC.

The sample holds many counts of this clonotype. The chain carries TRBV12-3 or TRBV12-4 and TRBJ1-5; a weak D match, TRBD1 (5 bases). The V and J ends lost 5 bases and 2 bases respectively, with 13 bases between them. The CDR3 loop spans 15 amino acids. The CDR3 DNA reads TGTGCCAGCAGTCCCCCCGGGGGAGGCAATCAGCCCCAGCATTTT. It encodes CASSPPGGGNQPQHF.

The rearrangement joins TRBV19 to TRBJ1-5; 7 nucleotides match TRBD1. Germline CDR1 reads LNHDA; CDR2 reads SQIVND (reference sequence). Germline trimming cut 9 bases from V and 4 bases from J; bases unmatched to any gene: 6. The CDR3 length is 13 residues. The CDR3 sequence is CASDRAENQPQHF. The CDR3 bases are TGTGCCAGCGACAGGGCCGAAAATCAGCCCCAGCATTTT.

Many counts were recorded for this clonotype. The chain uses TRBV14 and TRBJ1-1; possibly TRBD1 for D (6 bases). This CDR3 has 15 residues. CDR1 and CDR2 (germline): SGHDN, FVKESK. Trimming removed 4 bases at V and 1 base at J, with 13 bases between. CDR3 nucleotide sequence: TGTGCCAGCAGCCCACTGGACAGACGGAACACTGAAGCTTTCTTT. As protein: CASSPLDRRNTEAFF.

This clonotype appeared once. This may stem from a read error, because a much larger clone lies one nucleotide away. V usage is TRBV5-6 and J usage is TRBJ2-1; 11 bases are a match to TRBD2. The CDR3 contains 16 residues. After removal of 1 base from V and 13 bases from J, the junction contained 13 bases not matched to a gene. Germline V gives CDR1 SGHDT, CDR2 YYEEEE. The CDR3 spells CASSLFELAGDKFQFF. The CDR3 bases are TGTGCCAGCAGCTTGTTCGAACTAGCGGGGGATAAATTCCAGTTCTTC.

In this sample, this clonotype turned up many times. The CDR3 loop is CASSRQTSGGGGANVLTF. In DNA, the CDR3 is TGTGCCAGCAGCCGTCAAACTAGCGGGGGAGGTGGGGCCAACGTCCTGACTTTC. The rearrangement uses TRBV7-2 and TRBJ2-6, with 11 nucleotides matching TRBD2. V trimming: 5 bases; J trimming: 3 bases; junction bases outside the gene matches: 9. The CDR3 covers 18 residues. Germline assignment: CDR1 SGHTA and CDR2 FQGNSA.

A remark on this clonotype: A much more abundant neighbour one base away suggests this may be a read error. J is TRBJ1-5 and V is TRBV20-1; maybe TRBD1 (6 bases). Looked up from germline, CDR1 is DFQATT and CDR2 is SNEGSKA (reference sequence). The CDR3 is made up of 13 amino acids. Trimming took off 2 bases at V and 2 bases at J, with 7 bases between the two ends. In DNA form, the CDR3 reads TGCAGTGCTAGAAGACAGGGCAATCAGCCCCAGCATTTT. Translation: CSARRQGNQPQHF.

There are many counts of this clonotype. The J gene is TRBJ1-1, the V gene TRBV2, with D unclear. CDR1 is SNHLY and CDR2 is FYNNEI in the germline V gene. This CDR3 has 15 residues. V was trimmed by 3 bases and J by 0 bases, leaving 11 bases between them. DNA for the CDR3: TGTGCCAGCAGTGAGTCCCAAACCTTGAACACTGAAGCTTTCTTT. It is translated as CASSESQTLNTEAFF.

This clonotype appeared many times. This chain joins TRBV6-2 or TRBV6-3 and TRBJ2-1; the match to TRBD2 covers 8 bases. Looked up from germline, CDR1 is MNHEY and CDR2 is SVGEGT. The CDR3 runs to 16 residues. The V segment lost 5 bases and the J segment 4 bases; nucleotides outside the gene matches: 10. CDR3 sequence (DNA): TGTGCCAGCAGTCTACAGCGGACGGGGGGGTACAATGAGCAGTTCTTC. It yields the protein CASSLQRTGGYNEQFF.

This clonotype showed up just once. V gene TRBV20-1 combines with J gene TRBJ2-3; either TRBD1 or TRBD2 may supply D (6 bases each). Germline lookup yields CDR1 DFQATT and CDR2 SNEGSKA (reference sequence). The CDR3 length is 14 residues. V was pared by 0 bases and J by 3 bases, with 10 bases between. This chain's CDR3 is CSARDRGGTDTQYF. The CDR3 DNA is TGCAGTGCTAGAGACCGAGGGGGGACAGATACGCAGTATTTT.

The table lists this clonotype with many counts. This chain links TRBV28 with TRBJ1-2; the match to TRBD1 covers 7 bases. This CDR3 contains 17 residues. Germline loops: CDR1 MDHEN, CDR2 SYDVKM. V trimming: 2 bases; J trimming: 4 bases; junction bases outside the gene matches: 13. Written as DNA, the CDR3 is TGTGCCAGCAGTTTAGTAGGGGCAGGGGGATGGAGCTATGGCTACACCTTC. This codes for CASSLVGAGGWSYGYTF.

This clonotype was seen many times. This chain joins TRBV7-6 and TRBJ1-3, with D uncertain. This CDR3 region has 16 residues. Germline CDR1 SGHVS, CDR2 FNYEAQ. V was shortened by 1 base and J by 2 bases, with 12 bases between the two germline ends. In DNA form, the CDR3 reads TGTGCCAGCAGCTTAGGCCCGGGAAGAACTGGAAACACCATATATTTT. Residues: CASSLGPGRTGNTIYF.

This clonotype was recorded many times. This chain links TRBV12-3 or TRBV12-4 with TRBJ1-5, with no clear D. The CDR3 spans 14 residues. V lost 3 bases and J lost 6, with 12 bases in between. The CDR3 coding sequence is TGTGCCAGCAGTTTTAAGGCGACGGGTCAGCCCCAGCATTTT. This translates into CASSFKATGQPQHF.

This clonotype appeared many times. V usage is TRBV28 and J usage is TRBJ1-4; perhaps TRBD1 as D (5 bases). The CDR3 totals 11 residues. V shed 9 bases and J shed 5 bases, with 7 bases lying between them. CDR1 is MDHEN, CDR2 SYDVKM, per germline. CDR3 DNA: TGTGCCAGTCGGGGGAATGAAAAACTGTTTTTT. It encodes CASRGNEKLFF. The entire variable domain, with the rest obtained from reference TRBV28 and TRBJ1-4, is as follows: DVKVTQSSRYLVKRTGEKVFLECVQDMDHENMFWYRQDPGLGLRLIYFSYDVKMKEKGDIPEGYSVSREKKERFSLILESASTNQTSMYLCASRGNEKLFFGSGTQLSVL.

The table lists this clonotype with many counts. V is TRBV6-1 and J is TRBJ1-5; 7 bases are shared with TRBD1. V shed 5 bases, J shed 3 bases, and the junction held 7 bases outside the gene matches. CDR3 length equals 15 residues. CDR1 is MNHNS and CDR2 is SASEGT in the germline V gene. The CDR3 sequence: CASSQGGEPNQPQHF. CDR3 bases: TGTGCCAGCAGTCAGGGGGGGGAGCCCAATCAGCCCCAGCATTTT.

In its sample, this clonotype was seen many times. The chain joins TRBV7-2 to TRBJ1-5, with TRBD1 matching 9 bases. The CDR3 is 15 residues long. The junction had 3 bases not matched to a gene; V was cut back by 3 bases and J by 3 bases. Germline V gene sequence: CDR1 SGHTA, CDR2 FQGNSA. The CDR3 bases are TGTGCCAGCAGCTTTGGGGACAGGGTCAATCAGCCCCAGCATTTT. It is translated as CASSFGDRVNQPQHF. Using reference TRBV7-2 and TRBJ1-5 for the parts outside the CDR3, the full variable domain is GAGVSQSPSNKVTEKGKDVELRCDPISGHTALYWYRQSLGQGLEFLIYFQGNSAPDKSGLPSDRFSAERTGGSVSTLTIQRTQQEDSAVYLCASSFGDRVNQPQHFGDGTRLSIL.

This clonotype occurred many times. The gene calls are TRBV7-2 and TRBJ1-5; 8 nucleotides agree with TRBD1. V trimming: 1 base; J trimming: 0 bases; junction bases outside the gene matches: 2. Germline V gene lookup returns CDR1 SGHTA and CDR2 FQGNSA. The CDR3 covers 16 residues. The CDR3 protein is CASSLGTGPSNQPQHF. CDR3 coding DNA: TGTGCCAGCAGCTTAGGGACAGGGCCTAGCAATCAGCCCCAGCATTTT.